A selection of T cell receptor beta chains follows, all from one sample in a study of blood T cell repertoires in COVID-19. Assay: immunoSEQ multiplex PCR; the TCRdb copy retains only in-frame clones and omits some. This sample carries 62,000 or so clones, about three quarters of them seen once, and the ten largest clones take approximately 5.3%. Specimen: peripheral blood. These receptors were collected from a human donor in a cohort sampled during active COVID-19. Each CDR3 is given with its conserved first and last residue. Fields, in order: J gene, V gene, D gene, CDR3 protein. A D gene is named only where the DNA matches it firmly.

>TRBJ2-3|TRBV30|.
CAWSVLSDTQYF
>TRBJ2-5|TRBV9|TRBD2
CASSEAGTRGQETQYF
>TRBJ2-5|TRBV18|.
CASSPGRAETQYF
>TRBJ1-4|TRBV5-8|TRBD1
CASSYGTATNEKLFF
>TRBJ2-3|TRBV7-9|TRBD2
CASSFGLAGKLTDTQYF
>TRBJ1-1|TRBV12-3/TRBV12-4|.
CASSLTGNTEAFF
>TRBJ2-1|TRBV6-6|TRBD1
CASSNRDRVGNEQFF
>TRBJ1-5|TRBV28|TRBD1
CASTRTGRNQPQHF
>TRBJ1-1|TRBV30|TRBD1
CAWSVGGAISMNTEAFF
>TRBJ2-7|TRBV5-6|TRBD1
CASSSSGQGAYSEQYF
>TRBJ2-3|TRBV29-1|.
CSVEAGTDTQYF
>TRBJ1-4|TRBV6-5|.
CASRTKRGLGEKLFF
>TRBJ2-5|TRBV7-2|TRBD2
CASSLSGGAGKTQYF
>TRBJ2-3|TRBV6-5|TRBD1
CAVRTGGTDTQYF
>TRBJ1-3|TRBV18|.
CASSPGGAGGNTIYF
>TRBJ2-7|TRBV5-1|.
CASSLDRDEQYF
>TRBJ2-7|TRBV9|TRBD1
CASSASRDRESYEQYF
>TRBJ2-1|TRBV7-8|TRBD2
CASSLSRGGFNEQFF
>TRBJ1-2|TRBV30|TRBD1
CAWSPQGDYYGYTF
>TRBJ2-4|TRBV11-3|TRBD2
CASSRRGGRLAKNIQYF
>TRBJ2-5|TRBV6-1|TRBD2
CASSEGVSGRETQYF
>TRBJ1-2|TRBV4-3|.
CASSQDQGYGYTF
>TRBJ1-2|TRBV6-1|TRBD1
CASSEGTGTNYGYTF
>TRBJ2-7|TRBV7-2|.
CASSLAPGAPYEQYF
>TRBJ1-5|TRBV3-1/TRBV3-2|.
CASSQGHPNQPQHF
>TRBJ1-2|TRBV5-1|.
CASSLGGDSHNYGYTF
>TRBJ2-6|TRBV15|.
CATSSRQSPSGANVLTF
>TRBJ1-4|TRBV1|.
CTSSQDRGTGPPTNEKLFF
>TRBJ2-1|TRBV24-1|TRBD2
CATSDYLAGGNEQFF
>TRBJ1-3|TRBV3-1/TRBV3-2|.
CASSPRPPSWGLGNTIYF
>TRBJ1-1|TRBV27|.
CASYRGTEAFF
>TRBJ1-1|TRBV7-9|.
CASSPPNRMNTEAFF